These 2 T cell receptor beta chains were sequenced from one sample in a study of response to subunit inactivated influenza vaccine. TCRdb reprocessed the RT-PCR reads via MiXCR and lists one record per CDR3 protein. The sample has 600,000 to 850,000 distinct CDR3 sequences; about 14% are singletons. Source: PBMCs from blood, taken 14 days before vaccination. The receptor set was obtained from a man aged 50 or older who received an inactivated influenza vaccine.

This clonotype was seen more than once but under ten times. V usage is TRBV7-9 and J usage is TRBJ1-1; 7 bases agree with TRBD1. The V and J ends lost 5 bases and 4 bases, in that order; junction bases with no gene match: 16. This CDR3 spans 17 amino acids. CDR1 and CDR2 from the germline V gene are SEHNR and FQNEAQ (reference sequence). The CDR3 spells CASSPKQGTRLGTEAFF. For the CDR3, the DNA is TGTGCCAGCAGCCCAAAACAGGGGACCCGGCTTGGCACTGAAGCTTTCTTT.

This clonotype has at least ten counts. The chain links TRBV10-3 to TRBJ1-2; TRBD1 aligns across 8 bases. Germline V lookup: CDR1 ENHRY, CDR2 SYGVKD. This CDR3 comprises 14 residues. V lost 3 bases to trimming and J lost 2 bases; unmatched junction nucleotides: 2. The CDR3 DNA is TGTGCCATCAGTGAACAGGGGGTCAACTATGGCTACACCTTC. This translates into CAISEQGVNYGYTF.